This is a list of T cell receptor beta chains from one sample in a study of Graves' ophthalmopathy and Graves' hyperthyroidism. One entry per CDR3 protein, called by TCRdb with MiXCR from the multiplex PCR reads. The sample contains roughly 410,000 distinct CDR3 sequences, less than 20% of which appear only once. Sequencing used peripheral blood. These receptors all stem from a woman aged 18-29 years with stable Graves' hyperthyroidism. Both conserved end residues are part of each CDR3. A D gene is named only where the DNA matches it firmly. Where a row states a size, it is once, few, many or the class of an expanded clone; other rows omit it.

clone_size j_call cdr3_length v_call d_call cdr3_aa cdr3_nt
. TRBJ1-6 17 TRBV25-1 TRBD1 CASSEDWDRSNGGALHF TGTGCCAGCAGTGAAGATTGGGACAGAAGCAATGGAGGTGCCCTCCACTTT
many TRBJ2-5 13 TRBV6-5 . CASTETGQETQYF TGTGCCAGCACCGAGACTGGCCAAGAGACCCAGTACTTC
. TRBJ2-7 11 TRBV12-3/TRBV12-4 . CASRLVGEQYF TGTGCCAGCAGACTAGTTGGCGAGCAGTACTTC
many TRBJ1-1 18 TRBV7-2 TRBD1 CASSVMTGVNLLNTEAFF TGTGCCAGCAGCGTCATGACAGGGGTGAATCTCTTGAACACGGAAGCTTTCTTT
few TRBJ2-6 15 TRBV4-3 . CASSQEGSGANVLTF TGCGCCAGCAGCCAAGAAGGGTCTGGGGCCAACGTCCTGACTTTC
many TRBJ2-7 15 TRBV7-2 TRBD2 CASSSQRGARYEQYF TGTGCCAGCAGCTCCCAGCGGGGGGCGAGGTACGAGCAGTACTTC
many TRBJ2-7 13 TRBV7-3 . CASSLTPGGEQYF TGTGCCAGCAGCTTAACGCCTGGGGGCGAGCAGTACTTC
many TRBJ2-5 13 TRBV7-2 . CASSLDPGETQYF TGTGCCAGCAGCTTAGATCCGGGGGAGACCCAGTACTTC
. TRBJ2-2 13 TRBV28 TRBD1 CASGTGKIGELFF TGTGCCAGCGGGACAGGGAAGATCGGGGAGCTGTTTTTT
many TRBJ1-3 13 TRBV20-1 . CSARPGYRNTIYF TGCAGTGCTAGGCCCGGTTATAGAAACACCATATATTTT
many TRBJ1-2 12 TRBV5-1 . CASSLKAGFVNF TGCGCCAGCAGCTTGAAGGCGGGATTCGTCAACTTC
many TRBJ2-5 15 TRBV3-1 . CASSQDVVAQETQYF TGTGCCAGCAGCCAAGACGTAGTGGCCCAAGAGACCCAGTACTTC
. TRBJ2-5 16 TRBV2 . CASSEALRLGGETQYF TGTGCCAGCAGTGAAGCGCTTCGACTAGGTGGTGAGACCCAGTACTTC
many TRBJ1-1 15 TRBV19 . CASSTWAPLNTEAFF TGTGCCAGTAGTACCTGGGCCCCGCTGAACACTGAAGCTTTCTTT
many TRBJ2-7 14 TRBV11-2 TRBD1 CASSLTGGSYEQYF TGTGCCAGCAGCTTGACAGGGGGGTCCTACGAGCAGTACTTC
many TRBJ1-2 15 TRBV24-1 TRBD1 CATSDPGTGGYGYTF TGTGCCACCAGTGATCCCGGGACAGGGGGCTATGGCTACACCTTC
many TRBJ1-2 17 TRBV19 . CASSMGLAAGYNYGYTF TGTGCCAGTAGCATGGGTCTGGCGGCAGGATACAACTATGGCTACACCTTC
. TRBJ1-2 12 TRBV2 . CASTGAGYGYTF TGTGCCAGCACGGGGGCAGGCTATGGCTACACCTTC
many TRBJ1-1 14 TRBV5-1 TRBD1 CASSSQGALSEAFF TGCGCCAGCAGCTCACAGGGGGCTCTTTCTGAAGCTTTCTTT
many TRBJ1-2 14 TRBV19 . CASSIPGTAPGYTF TGTGCCAGTAGTATACCCGGGACCGCCCCTGGCTACACCTTC
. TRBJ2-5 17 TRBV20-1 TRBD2 CSARDGLAGGREETQYF TGCAGTGCTAGAGATGGCCTAGCGGGGGGGCGGGAAGAGACCCAGTACTTC
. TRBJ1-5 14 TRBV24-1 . CATEGGAANQPQHF TGTGCCACCGAGGGGGGGGCGGCGAATCAGCCCCAGCATTTT
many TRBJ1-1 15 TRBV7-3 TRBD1 CASSVTAQGSGEAFF TGTGCCAGCAGCGTTACCGCACAGGGGAGTGGTGAAGCTTTCTTT
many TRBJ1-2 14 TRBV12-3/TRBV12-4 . CASILGRPGYGYTF TGTGCCAGCATCCTGGGCAGGCCGGGGTATGGCTACACCTTC
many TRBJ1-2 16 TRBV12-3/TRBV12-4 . CASTLTSLWGASGYTF TGTGCCAGCACCCTGACGAGTCTATGGGGGGCATCTGGCTACACCTTC
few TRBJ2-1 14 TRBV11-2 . CASTPKWSYNEQFF TGTGCCAGCACCCCAAAGTGGAGCTACAATGAGCAGTTCTTC
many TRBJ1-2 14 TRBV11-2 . CASSLLGRGYGYTF TGTGCCAGCAGCTTATTGGGGAGAGGTTATGGCTACACCTTC
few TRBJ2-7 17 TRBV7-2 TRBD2 CASSPPPGSGGAYEQYF TGTGCCAGCAGCCCTCCCCCGGGTAGCGGGGGGGCTTACGAGCAGTACTTC
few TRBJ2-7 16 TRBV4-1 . CASSQEGSRSSYEQYF TGCGCCAGCAGCCAAGAGGGAAGTAGGAGCTCCTACGAGCAGTACTTC
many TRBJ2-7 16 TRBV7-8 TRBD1 CASSRFGTGEAYEQYF TGTGCCAGCAGTCGGTTTGGGACAGGGGAGGCCTACGAGCAGTACTTC
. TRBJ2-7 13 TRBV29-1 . CSVVGPDSYEQYF TGCAGCGTTGTGGGGCCAGATTCCTACGAGCAGTACTTC
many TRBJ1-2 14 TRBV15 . CATGRVREEKGYTF TGTGCCACCGGCAGAGTTCGGGAGGAGAAGGGCTACACCTTC
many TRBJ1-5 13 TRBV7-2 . CASSWTMDQPQHF TGTGCCAGCAGCTGGACAATGGATCAGCCCCAGCATTTT
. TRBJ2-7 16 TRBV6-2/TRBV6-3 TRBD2 CASSRLAGGSRNEQYF TGTGCCAGCAGTCGACTAGCGGGGGGATCAAGGAACGAGCAGTACTTC
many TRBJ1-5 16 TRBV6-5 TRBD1 CASTFDRGGLNQPQHF TGTGCCAGCACTTTCGACAGGGGGGGACTCAATCAGCCCCAGCATTTT
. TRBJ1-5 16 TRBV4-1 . CASSQEPSAGNQPQHF TGCGCCAGCAGCCAAGAACCCTCCGCGGGCAATCAGCCCCAGCATTTT
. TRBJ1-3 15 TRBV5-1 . CASSLGQGTGNTIYF TGCGCCAGCAGCTTGGGTCAGGGGACTGGAAACACCATATATTTT
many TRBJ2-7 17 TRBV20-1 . CSVSRNKGQGSSYEQYF TGCAGTGTCTCACGAAACAAGGGTCAGGGAAGCTCCTACGAGCAGTACTTC
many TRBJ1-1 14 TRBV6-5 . CASSYNGLNTEAFF TGTGCCAGCAGTTACAACGGCTTGAACACTGAAGCTTTCTTT
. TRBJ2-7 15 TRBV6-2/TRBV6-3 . CASSYGRGISYEQYF TGTGCCAGCAGTTACGGCAGAGGGATCTCCTACGAGCAGTACTTC
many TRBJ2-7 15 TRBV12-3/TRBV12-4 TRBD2 CASRETSGSSYEQYF TGTGCCAGCAGGGAGACTAGCGGGAGCTCCTACGAGCAGTACTTC
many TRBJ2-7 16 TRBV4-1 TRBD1 CASSQDLDRGTYEQYF TGCGCCAGCAGCCAAGACTTGGACAGGGGGACCTACGAGCAGTACTTC